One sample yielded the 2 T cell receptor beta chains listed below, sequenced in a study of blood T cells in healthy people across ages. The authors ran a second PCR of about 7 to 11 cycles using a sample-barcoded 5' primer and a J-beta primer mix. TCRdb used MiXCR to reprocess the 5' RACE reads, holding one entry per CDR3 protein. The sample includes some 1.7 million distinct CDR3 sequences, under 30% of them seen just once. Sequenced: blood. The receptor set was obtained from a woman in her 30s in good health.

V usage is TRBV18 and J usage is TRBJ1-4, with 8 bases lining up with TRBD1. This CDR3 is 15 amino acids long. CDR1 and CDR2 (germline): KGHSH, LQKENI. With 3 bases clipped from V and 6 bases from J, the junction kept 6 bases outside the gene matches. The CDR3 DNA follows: TGTGCCAGCTCACCGCCCGGCAGGGGGCATGAAAAACTGTTTTTT. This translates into CASSPPGRGHEKLFF.

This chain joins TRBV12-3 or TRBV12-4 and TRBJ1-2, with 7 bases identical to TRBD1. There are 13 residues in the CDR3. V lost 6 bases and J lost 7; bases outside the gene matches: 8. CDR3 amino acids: CASSPDRESGYTF. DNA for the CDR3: TGTGCCAGCAGCCCCGACAGGGAATCTGGCTACACCTTC.